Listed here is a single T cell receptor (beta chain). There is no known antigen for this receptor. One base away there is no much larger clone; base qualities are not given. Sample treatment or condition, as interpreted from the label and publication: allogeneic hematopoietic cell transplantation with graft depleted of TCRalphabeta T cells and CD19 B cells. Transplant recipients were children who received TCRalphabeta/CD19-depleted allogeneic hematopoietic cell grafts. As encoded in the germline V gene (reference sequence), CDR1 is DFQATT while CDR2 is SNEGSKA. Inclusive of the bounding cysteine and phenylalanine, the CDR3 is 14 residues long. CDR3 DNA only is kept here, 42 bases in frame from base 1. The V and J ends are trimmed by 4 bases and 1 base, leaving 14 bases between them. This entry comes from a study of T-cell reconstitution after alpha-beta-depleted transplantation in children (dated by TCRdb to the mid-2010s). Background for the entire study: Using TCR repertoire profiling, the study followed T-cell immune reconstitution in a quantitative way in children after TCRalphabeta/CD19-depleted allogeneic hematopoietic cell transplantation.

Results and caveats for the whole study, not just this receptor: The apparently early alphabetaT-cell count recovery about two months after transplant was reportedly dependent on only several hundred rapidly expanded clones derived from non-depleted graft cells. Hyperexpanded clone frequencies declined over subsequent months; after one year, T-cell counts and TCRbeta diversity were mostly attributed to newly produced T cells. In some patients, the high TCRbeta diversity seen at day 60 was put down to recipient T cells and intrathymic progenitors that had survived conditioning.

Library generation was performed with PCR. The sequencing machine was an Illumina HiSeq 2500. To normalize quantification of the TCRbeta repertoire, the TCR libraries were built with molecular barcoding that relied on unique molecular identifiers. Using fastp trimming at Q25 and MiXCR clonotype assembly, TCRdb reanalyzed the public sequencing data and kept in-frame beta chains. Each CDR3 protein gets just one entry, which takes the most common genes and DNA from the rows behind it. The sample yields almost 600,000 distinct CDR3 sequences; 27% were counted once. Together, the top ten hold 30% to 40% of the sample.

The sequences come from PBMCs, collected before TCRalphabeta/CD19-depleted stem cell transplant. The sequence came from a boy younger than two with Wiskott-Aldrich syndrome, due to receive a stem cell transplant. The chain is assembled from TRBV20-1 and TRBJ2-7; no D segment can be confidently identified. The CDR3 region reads CSATSGSLSYEQYF. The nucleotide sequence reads TGCAGTGCTACGTCTGGCAGTTTATCCTACGAGCAGTACTTC.